These T cell receptor beta chains were read from a single sample in a study of cytomegalovirus exposure and HLA in healthy donors. Clones were read by immunoSEQ multiplex PCR, and TCRdb kept only the in-frame ones, dropping some. This sample has about 190,000 clones; under 85% occur once, and the top ten carry roughly 1.5%. The sample was PBMCs. These receptors were collected from a woman under 30 in good health and CMV-seronegative. The conserved cysteine and the conserved F or W are not part of the CDR3 here. Clone size is given for some rows only: seen once, a few or many times, or a class if the clone is expanded.

TRBJ2-2,TRBV4-1,few,ASSLGQGANTGELF
TRBJ2-2,TRBV5-1,.,ASSTGLATNTGELF
TRBJ2-5,TRBV19,.,ASSSRREETQY
TRBJ2-2,TRBV4-3,.,ASSQQGLAGEFGELF
TRBJ2-5,TRBV4-2,.,ASSQGLAGGQETQY
TRBJ1-5,TRBV28,.,ASSPLRQGEDQPQH
TRBJ2-7,TRBV29-1,.,SVTGTGYHEQY
TRBJ2-2,TRBV6-4,.,ASSARGTGELF
TRBJ2-5,TRBV28,.,ASREQEFRQY
TRBJ2-1,TRBV11-1,.,ASNRGLAGYNEQF
TRBJ1-1,TRBV5-1,.,ASSFGGEAF
TRBJ2-7,TRBV7-6,.,ASSLALAGGENEQY
TRBJ2-2,TRBV7-9,.,ASSFGPLGGTGELF
TRBJ2-7,TRBV6-5,few,ASSYRGSYEQY
TRBJ2-1,TRBV7-9,.,ASQEDEQF
TRBJ2-7,TRBV4-1,.,ASSQMLAGYEQY
TRBJ1-2,TRBV10-2,.,ASRTGTNYGYT
TRBJ1-5,TRBV6-5,.,ASSSGKQPQH
TRBJ1-2,TRBV28,.,ASRRPGNVEGYT
TRBJ2-7,TRBV5-1,.,ASSFEGRYEQY
TRBJ2-1,TRBV11-2,few,ASSLGQLAGGPFEQF
TRBJ2-1,TRBV7-3,once,ASSWGQDNEQF
TRBJ2-5,TRBV5-1,.,ASSLAGLEDETQY
TRBJ1-5,TRBV27,.,ASSTGASNQPQH
TRBJ2-7,TRBV28,once,ASSDRDSTYEQY
TRBJ2-1,TRBV19,.,ASTLGGTPNTEQF
TRBJ1-2,TRBV7-9,.,ASSFGQGNDGYT
TRBJ2-3,TRBV6-4,.,ASSSGLAGSTDTQY
TRBJ1-1,TRBV4-3,few,ASSQGHQGSEAF
TRBJ1-1,TRBV5-4,.,ASSKEGWNTEAF
TRBJ1-6,TRBV6-6,.,ASSYSSGGDSPLH
TRBJ2-7,TRBV7-2,once,ASSLPGQTYEQY
TRBJ1-3,TRBV4-1,.,ASSQGPQNENTIY
TRBJ1-3,TRBV19,.,ASSTGQGSYSGNTIY
TRBJ1-4,TRBV5-5,few,ASSVQQGIEKLF
TRBJ2-7,TRBV7-2,few,ASSPSGRADYEQY
TRBJ2-5,TRBV27,.,ASSSHQETQY
TRBJ2-3,TRBV7-2,few,ASSSPRGGRITDTQY
TRBJ1-6,TRBV6-5,once,ASSSSYGNSPLH
TRBJ1-5,TRBV18,once,ASSPFYRGKSNQPQH
TRBJ2-7,TRBV7-2,once,ASSRYLAGLSSYEQY
TRBJ2-3,TRBV5-8,few,ASSSQGGTDTQY
TRBJ1-5,TRBV7-8,.,ASSARPETGGYGQPQH
TRBJ2-3,TRBV18,.,ASSPETRVTDTQY
TRBJ1-3,TRBV6-5,.,ASSRRTGGNTIY
TRBJ2-1,TRBV5-6,.,ASSLAGLAGVEQF